These 17 T cell receptor beta chains were all obtained from the same sample, sequenced in a study of blood T cell repertoires in COVID-19. Assay used: immunoSEQ multiplex PCR; TCRdb lists only in-frame clones, some missing. The data show around 200,000 clones, 80% to 90% seen once. The sequencing input was peripheral blood. All receptors come from a man aged 50 to 60 with active or convalescent COVID-19.

The V call is TRBV2, the J call TRBJ2-3; D might be TRBD2 (5 bases). CDR3 length: 14 residues. Germline assignment: CDR1 SNHLY and CDR2 FYNNEI. V lost 7 bases and J lost 4, with 15 bases in between. The DNA for the CDR3 is TGTGCCAGCATATTCAACCGGAGGTCAGATACGCAGTATTTT. Protein: CASIFNRRSDTQYF.

This clone was found a few times. The V call is TRBV27, the J call TRBJ2-1; 8 nucleotides agree with TRBD1. V lost 6 bases, J lost 7 bases, and 14 bases stayed unmatched. The CDR3 totals 16 residues. CDR1 is MNHEY and CDR2 is SMNVEV in the germline V gene (reference sequence). CDR3 bases: TGTGCCAGCAGCCCCCTCGGGGGCAGGGGGCTGAATGAGCAGTTCTTC. It specifies CASSPLGGRGLNEQFF.

The genes are TRBV19 and TRBJ1-6; 9 bases are shared with TRBD1. Germline loops: CDR1 LNHDA, CDR2 SQIVND (reference sequence). The CDR3 is 16 residues long. Losses at the gene ends were 6 bases for V and 10 bases for J; bases not matched to a gene: 13. The CDR3 region has the DNA TGTGCCAGTAGGTCTTCCGCGGGACAGGGAATGTCACCCCTCCACTTT. This codes for CASRSSAGQGMSPLHF. The entire variable domain, with the rest obtained from reference TRBV19 and TRBJ1-6, is as follows: DGGITQSPKYLFRKEGQNVTLSCEQNLNHDAMYWYRQDPGQGLRLIYYSQIVNDFQKGDIAEGYSVSREKKESFPLTVTSAQKNPTAFYLCASRSSAGQGMSPLHFGNGTRLTVT.

The gene calls are TRBV29-1 and TRBJ1-1, with 7 bases matching TRBD1. The J segment lost 0 bases and the V segment lost 7 bases, leaving 8 bases of the junction unmatched. The V gene's germline CDR1 is SQVTM and CDR2 ANQGSEA. CDR3 length equals 14 residues. In DNA, the CDR3 is TGCAGCGGTCTCTTAGGACAGGTGAACACTGAAGCTTTCTTT. Residues: CSGLLGQVNTEAFF.

V is TRBV19 and J is TRBJ2-5; 8 positions agree with TRBD1. J gave up 8 bases and V 3 bases, and 5 bases lay outside the gene matches. Germline CDR1 reads LNHDA; CDR2 reads SQIVND (reference sequence). The CDR3 extends over 13 amino acids. The CDR3 sequence: CASSMEDRDTQYF. CDR3 DNA sequence: TGTGCCAGTAGTATGGAGGACAGGGACACCCAGTACTTC.

The genes are TRBV6-6 and TRBJ1-6; TRBD1 is a possible D gene (6 bases). Trimming cost V 5 bases and J 7 bases, with 9 bases left between them. Germline CDR1 and CDR2: MNHNY and SVGAGI (reference sequence). The length of the CDR3 is 13 residues. In nucleotides, the CDR3 is TGTGCCAGCAGTCAAGGACAGAATTCACCCCTCCACTTT. Encoded protein: CASSQGQNSPLHF.

About this clone: An end of the junction does not agree with germline; a read error may underlie this. CDR3 in amino acids: CASSNSGVRSVF. The CDR3 nucleotides read TGTGCCAGCAGCAACTCAGGGGTACGGTCGGTCTTC. The rearrangement joins TRBV3-1 (or the pseudogene TRBV3-2) to TRBJ2-7, with a possible D match to TRBD1 (6 bases). CDR3 length: 12 amino acids. The V gene's germline CDR1 is LGHDT and CDR2 YNNKEL (reference sequence).

The chain joins TRBV6-6 to TRBJ1-1; the D gene is possibly TRBD1 (6 bases). Looked up from germline, CDR1 is MNHNY and CDR2 is SVGAGI (reference sequence). CDR3 length: 12 residues. V lost 7 bases and J lost 8, with 14 bases in between. The DNA for the CDR3 is TGTGCCAGCACCCGAAGCGGGACAGAAGCTTTCTTT. It specifies CASTRSGTEAFF.

The V call is TRBV6-2 or TRBV6-3, the J call TRBJ2-5; possible D gene TRBD2, 6 bases. The CDR3 length is 15 residues. Germline lookup yields CDR1 MNHEY and CDR2 SVGEGT. Trimming stripped 4 bases from V and 1 base from J, with 13 bases between. CDR3 loop: CASSSGLSPQETQYF. The CDR3 nucleotides read TGTGCCAGCAGTTCGGGACTCTCCCCCCAAGAGACCCAGTACTTC.

V and J are TRBV5-5 and TRBJ2-7; D is perhaps TRBD1 (5 bases). The CDR3 covers 12 residues. Germline V lookup: CDR1 SGHKS, CDR2 YYEKEE (reference sequence). With 2 bases removed from V and 3 bases from J, the gap between germline ends came to 6 bases. The CDR3 DNA is TGTGCCAGCAGCTTAAGGGGCTACGAGCAGTACTTC. Its translation: CASSLRGYEQYF.

The chain uses TRBV3-1 (or the pseudogene TRBV3-2) and TRBJ1-4; D might be TRBD1 (5 bases). CDR1 is LGHDT, CDR2 YNNKEL, per germline (reference sequence). This CDR3 has 15 residues. Trimming took off 3 bases at V and 5 bases at J, with 13 bases between the two ends. The CDR3 reads CASSQWVEGNEKLFF. The CDR3 DNA reads TGTGCCAGCAGCCAGTGGGTGGAGGGGAATGAAAAACTGTTTTTT.

The CDR3 region is CASSKVSGGGELFF. DNA of the CDR3: TGTGCCAGCAGCAAAGTATCAGGGGGCGGGGAGCTGTTTTTT. This chain uses TRBV21-1 with TRBJ2-2; TRBD1, the table's D call, was not compared with the DNA. TRBV21-1 is termed a pseudogene. This CDR3 contains 14 residues.

J is TRBJ1-2 and V is TRBV19, with a tentative D call TRBD1 (5 bases). The ends were cut back, 3 bases at V and 3 bases at J, with 14 bases in the middle. CDR1 and CDR2 from the germline V gene are LNHDA and SQIVND (reference sequence). The CDR3 length is 15 residues. This CDR3 is CASSIHRQAYYGYTF. The CDR3 DNA reads TGTGCCAGTAGTATTCACAGGCAAGCCTACTATGGCTACACCTTC. Using reference TRBV19 and TRBJ1-2 for the parts outside the CDR3, the full variable domain is DGGITQSPKYLFRKEGQNVTLSCEQNLNHDAMYWYRQDPGQGLRLIYYSQIVNDFQKGDIAEGYSVSREKKESFPLTVTSAQKNPTAFYLCASSIHRQAYYGYTFGSGTRLTVV.

This chain uses TRBV7-9 with TRBJ2-3, with D possibly matching TRBD2 (6 bases). Trimming shortened V by 5 bases and J by 3 bases, and 12 bases separated the two germline ends. The CDR3 totals 14 residues. CDR1 is SEHNR, CDR2 FQNEAQ, per germline (reference sequence). The CDR3 DNA reads as TGTGCCAGCAGCATCGGGAGTCAGACAGATACGCAGTATTTT. Amino acid sequence: CASSIGSQTDTQYF.

This chain uses TRBV2 with TRBJ2-7, with 10 bases fitting TRBD1. Trimming took 5 bases from V and 12 from J; bases not matched to a gene: 1. Germline V gives CDR1 SNHLY, CDR2 FYNNEI. CDR3 length: 10 amino acids. CDR3 bases: TGTGCCAGCAGTCGGGACAGGGGGTACTTC. This codes for CASSRDRGYF.

As for this clone: Other DNA sequences in the same sample also yield this CDR3. The gene calls are TRBV7-8 and TRBJ1-1, with a weak D call TRBD1 (5 bases). Germline V gene lookup returns CDR1 SGHVS and CDR2 FQNEAQ. V lost 2 bases and J 6 bases, leaving 25 bases between the germline ends. The CDR3 spans 18 residues. The CDR3 DNA is TGTGCCAGCAGCTTAATGGGGCAGCGACCCAGAGAAGACGCTGAAGCTTTCTTT. As protein: CASSLMGQRPREDAEAFF.

The rearrangement joins TRBV6-1 to TRBJ1-2, with 7 bases matching TRBD1. This CDR3 spans 16 amino acids. The J segment lost 4 bases and the V segment lost 2 bases, leaving 10 bases of the junction unmatched. Germline V gives CDR1 MNHNS, CDR2 SASEGT. The DNA of the CDR3 is TGTGCCAGCAGTGAATGGGGACAGCAAATTGTCTATGGCTACACCTTC. This sequence encodes CASSEWGQQIVYGYTF.